These 8 T cell receptor beta chains originate from one sample sequenced in a study of response to subunit inactivated influenza vaccine. TCRdb recomputed calls from the RT-PCR reads with MiXCR, one row per CDR3 protein. This sample has more than 550,000 distinct CDR3 sequences; 11% occur once, and the top ten carry 9.5% to 11%. These data were likewise used in another study, on T cells expressing NK-cell markers. This second study says: Production of TCR beta cDNA relied on 5'RACE template switching with UMIs.

The sample consisted of PBMCs from blood, taken on the day of vaccination. These receptors originate from a man aged 50 or older who received an inactivated influenza vaccine.

The chain uses TRBV7-6 and TRBJ1-4; TRBD1 matches 8 bases. The CDR3 totals 15 residues. V was pared by 5 bases and J by 7 bases, with 9 bases of the junction left unmatched. Germline assignment: CDR1 SGHVS and CDR2 FNYEAQ. This CDR3 is CASSARDRLLEKLFF. The CDR3 DNA reads TGTGCCAGCAGCGCCCGGGACAGGCTCCTTGAAAAACTGTTTTTT.

V and J are TRBV12-3 or TRBV12-4 and TRBJ1-2; D perhaps matches TRBD1 (6 bases). The CDR3 covers 14 residues. Trimming cost V 0 bases and J 8 bases, with 13 bases left between them. The CDR3 reads CASSLARPGDGYTF. The CDR3 nucleotides are TGTGCCAGCAGTTTAGCGCGGCCAGGGGACGGCTACACCTTC.

This clonotype was picked up a small number of times. The chain has TRBV5-1 and TRBJ2-7; D may be TRBD1 (5 bases). CDR3 length equals 15 residues. Per the germline V gene, CDR1 is SGHRS and CDR2 is YFSETQ. V lost 4 bases and J 5 bases, leaving 19 bases between the germline ends. The CDR3 region has the DNA TGCGCCAGCAGCACTACCAGGGTCCCCGTCCACGAGCAGTACTTC. Translation: CASSTTRVPVHEQYF.

This clonotype has more than one count but fewer than ten. Germline is not matched at one junction end, which may reflect a read error. The gene calls are TRBV18 and TRBJ2-1; TRBD2 aligns across 11 bases. There are 15 residues in the CDR3. Germline values: CDR1 KGHSH, CDR2 LQKENI. CDR3 loop: CASSPPMVAGGVIIF. The CDR3 nucleotides read TGTGCCAGCTCACCCCCGATGGTAGCGGGGGGGGTGATAATCTTC.

In its sample, this clonotype was seen a few times. The V call is TRBV20-1, the J call TRBJ1-3, with 8 bases that match TRBD1. The CDR3 spans 14 residues. Germline V lookup: CDR1 DFQATT, CDR2 SNEGSKA (reference sequence). Losses at the gene ends were 3 bases for V and 4 bases for J; bases not matched to a gene: 5. The CDR3 sequence: CSARATGVGNTIYF. The DNA for the CDR3 is TGCAGTGCTAGGGCGACAGGGGTCGGAAACACCATATATTTT.

V is TRBV29-1 and J is TRBJ2-5; D may be TRBD2 (5 bases). Trimming took off 6 bases at V and 7 bases at J, with 12 bases between the two ends. The CDR3 runs 11 residues. Per the germline V gene, CDR1 is SQVTM and CDR2 is ANQGSEA. The CDR3 loop reads CSVGRGATQYF. Written as DNA, the CDR3 is TGCAGCGTAGGACGGGGAGCGACCCAGTACTTC.

This clonotype was seen repeatedly, ten times or more. The chain has TRBV5-1 and TRBJ2-1; D is uncertain. The CDR3 is 16 amino acids. Trimming pared 2 bases from V and 0 bases from J, leaving 12 bases between. Germline assignment: CDR1 SGHRS and CDR2 YFSETQ. As DNA, the CDR3 is TGCGCCAGCAGCTTCGAGATAACGAGCTCCTACAATGAGCAGTTCTTC. Translated, it gives CASSFEITSSYNEQFF.

The chain employs TRBV18 and TRBJ2-3, with no clear D. V was trimmed by 1 base and J by 7 bases, leaving 12 bases between them. This CDR3 comprises 14 residues. Germline loops: CDR1 KGHSH, CDR2 LQKENI. The CDR3, as DNA: TGTGCCAGCTCACCACGGGCACAGACTTATACGCAGTATTTT. Protein sequence: CASSPRAQTYTQYF.